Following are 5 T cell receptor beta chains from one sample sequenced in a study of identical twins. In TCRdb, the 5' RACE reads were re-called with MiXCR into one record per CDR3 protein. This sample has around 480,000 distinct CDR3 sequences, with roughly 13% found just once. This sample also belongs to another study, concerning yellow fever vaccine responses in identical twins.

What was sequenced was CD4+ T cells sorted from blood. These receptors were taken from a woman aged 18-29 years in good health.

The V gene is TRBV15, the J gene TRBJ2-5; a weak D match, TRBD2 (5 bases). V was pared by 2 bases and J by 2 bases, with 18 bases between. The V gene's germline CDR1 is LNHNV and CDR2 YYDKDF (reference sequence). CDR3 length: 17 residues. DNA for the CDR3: TGTGCCACCAGCAGAAGCGCCCTAGCTGGCCAGCAAGAGACCCAGTACTTC. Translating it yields CATSRSALAGQQETQYF. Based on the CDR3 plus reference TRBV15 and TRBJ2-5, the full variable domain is DAMVIQNPRYQVTQFGKPVTLSCSQTLNHNVMYWYQQKSSQAPKLLFHYYDKDFNNEADTPDNFQSRRPNTSFCFLDIRSPGLGDTAMYLCATSRSALAGQQETQYFGPGTRLLVL.

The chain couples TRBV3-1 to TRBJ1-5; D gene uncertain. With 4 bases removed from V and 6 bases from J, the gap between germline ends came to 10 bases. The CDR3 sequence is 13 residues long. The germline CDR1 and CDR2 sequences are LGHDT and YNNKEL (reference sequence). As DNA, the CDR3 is TGTGCCAGCAGCCCCTTTCAACGTCAGCCCCAGCATTTT. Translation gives CASSPFQRQPQHF.

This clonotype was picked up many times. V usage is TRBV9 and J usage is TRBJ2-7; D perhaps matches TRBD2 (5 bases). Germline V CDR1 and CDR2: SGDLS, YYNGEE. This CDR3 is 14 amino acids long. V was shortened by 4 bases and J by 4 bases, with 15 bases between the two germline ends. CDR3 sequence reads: CASSPRSGSYEQYF. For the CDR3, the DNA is TGTGCCAGCAGCCCCCGGTCGGGGTCGTACGAGCAGTACTTC.

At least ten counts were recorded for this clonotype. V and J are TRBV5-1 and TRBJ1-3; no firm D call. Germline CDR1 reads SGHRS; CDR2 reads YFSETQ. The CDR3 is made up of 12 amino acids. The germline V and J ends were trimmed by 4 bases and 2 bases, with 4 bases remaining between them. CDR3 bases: TGCGCCAGCAGCCCCCCTGGAAACACCATATATTTT. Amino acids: CASSPPGNTIYF.

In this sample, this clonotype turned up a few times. The chain's CDR3 is CSVPGQGRTDTQYF. CDR3 bases: TGCAGTGTTCCTGGGCAGGGAAGGACAGATACGCAGTATTTT. V is TRBV20-1 and J is TRBJ2-3, with D maybe TRBD1 (5 bases). V shed 7 bases and J shed 3 bases, with 17 bases lying between them. Germline loops: CDR1 DFQATT, CDR2 SNEGSKA (reference sequence). CDR3 length equals 14 residues.